The clone carrying this T cell receptor (beta chain) was recorded a few times. Its target is unknown. The entry originates in a study of T cells after yellow fever vaccination. Study observations and caveats: A weaker but faster secondary response was observed, peaking on day 5 versus 15.

MiXCR, applied by TCRdb to the 5' RACE reads, yields one record per CDR3 protein. The sample lists about 340,000 distinct CDR3 sequences, 8.7% occurring once. The sample consisted of PBMCs, taken on the day of the first yellow fever vaccination. This TCR was sampled from a man between 18 and 35 years old who received the YFV17D yellow fever vaccine.

The CDR3 sequence: CASSPGRTSGGQETQYF. The CDR3, as DNA: TGTGCCAGCAGCCCGGGGAGGACTAGCGGGGGCCAAGAGACCCAGTACTTC. J is TRBJ2-5 and V is TRBV3-1, with 13 bases aligning to TRBD2. The CDR3 sequence is 17 residues long. The germline CDR1 and CDR2 sequences are LGHDT and YNNKEL (reference sequence). Trimming cost V 4 bases and J 1 base; bases outside gene matches: 6.